This is a list of T cell receptor beta chains from one sample in a study of cytomegalovirus exposure and HLA in healthy donors. Assay used: immunoSEQ multiplex PCR; TCRdb lists only in-frame clones, some missing. The sample includes 150,000 or so clones, over 80% of them seen just once. The specimen sequenced was PBMCs. These TCRs come from a man aged 30 to 45 in good health and CMV-seropositive. Each CDR3 is given with its conserved first and last residue. The order of the fields is D gene, J gene, clone size, V gene, CDR3 protein, CDR3 DNA. D genes are given only for firm matches. Size is stated for part of the rows, as once, few or many counts, or as a class when the clone is expanded.

-	TRBJ1-2	-	TRBV6-4	CASSDSQGMEDGYTF	TGTGCCAGCAGTGACTCTCAGGGGATGGAGGACGGCTACACCTTC
-	TRBJ2-5	-	TRBV27	CASSSLRVQETQYF	TGTGCCAGCAGTTCCCTCCGGGTCCAAGAGACCCAGTACTTC
-	TRBJ2-2	-	TRBV10-3	CAISESKPRNANTGELFF	TGTGCCATCAGTGAGTCGAAACCGAGAAACGCGAACACCGGGGAGCTGTTTTTT
-	TRBJ1-2	-	TRBV7-2	CASSATGTWDYGYTF	TGTGCCAGCAGCGCCACAGGGACCTGGGACTATGGCTACACCTTC
TRBD1	TRBJ1-1	-	TRBV5-1	CASSFDRGTEAFF	TGCGCCAGCAGCTTCGACAGGGGCACTGAAGCTTTCTTT
TRBD1	TRBJ2-1	-	TRBV7-3	CASSRTGVEYNEQFF	TGTGCCAGCAGCCGAACAGGGGTAGAGTACAATGAGCAGTTCTTC
TRBD2	TRBJ2-7	-	TRBV13	CASSPLGTSGRLEQYF	TGTGCCAGCAGTCCCCTAGGGACTAGCGGGCGCCTCGAGCAGTACTTC
-	TRBJ2-5	-	TRBV7-3	CASTPGVETQYF	TGTGCCAGCACCCCCGGGGTGGAGACCCAGTACTTC
-	TRBJ2-5	-	TRBV9	CASSVAGGLEETQYF	TGTGCCAGCAGCGTAGCAGGGGGGCTGGAAGAGACCCAGTACTTC
-	TRBJ2-7	few	TRBV11-2	CASSQGGAEVDEQYF	TGTGCCAGCAGCCAAGGGGGGGCGGAGGTCGACGAGCAGTACTTC
-	TRBJ1-6	-	TRBV27	CASSSVTRRSYNSPLHF	TGTGCCAGCAGTTCGGTAACCCGGAGGTCCTATAATTCACCCCTCCACTTT
-	TRBJ1-2	once	TRBV4-3	CASSQGLQENYGYTF	TGCGCCAGCAGCCAAGGATTACAGGAGAACTATGGCTACACCTTC
-	TRBJ2-7	-	TRBV7-2	CASSSTRGSYEQYF	TGTGCCAGCAGCTCAACGAGGGGGTCCTACGAGCAGTACTTC
TRBD2	TRBJ2-1	-	TRBV4-3	CASSQARGGSYNEQFF	TGCGCCAGCAGCCAAGCCCGGGGGGGTTCCTACAATGAGCAGTTCTTC
-	TRBJ2-7	few	TRBV7-8	CASSLTSEQYF	TGTGCCAGCAGCTTAACCAGCGAGCAGTACTTC
TRBD1	TRBJ2-7	once	TRBV10-3	CAISTNTRDRGWEQYF	TGTGCCATCAGTACTAACACCCGGGACAGGGGCTGGGAGCAGTACTTC
-	TRBJ1-2	-	TRBV4-1	CASSQVLSGESYGYTF	TGCGCCAGCAGCCAAGTCCTCTCGGGGGAAAGCTATGGCTACACCTTC
TRBD2	TRBJ2-2	-	TRBV11-2	CASSLGRGRGGKYTGELFF	TGTGCCAGCAGCTTAGGCCGTGGGCGGGGGGGTAAATACACCGGGGAGCTGTTTTTT
-	TRBJ1-5	-	TRBV10-3	CAISSQDYSNQPQHF	TGTGCCATCAGTTCACAGGATTATAGCAATCAGCCCCAGCATTTT
-	TRBJ2-7	-	TRBV30	CAWLSFYGTPLLF	TGTGCCTGGCTGTCTTTTTACGGGACACCCCTACTCTTC
-	TRBJ2-2	-	TRBV7-8	CASSLGGRTGELFF	TGTGCCAGCAGCTTGGGGGGGCGGACCGGGGAGCTGTTTTTT
-	TRBJ2-1	-	TRBV7-6	CASSVGQYNEQFF	TGTGCCAGCAGCGTAGGACAGTACAATGAGCAGTTCTTC
TRBD1	TRBJ1-2	-	TRBV27	CASSLHRDRVGYGYTF	TGTGCCAGCAGCCTCCATAGGGACAGGGTAGGATATGGCTACACCTTC
TRBD1	TRBJ2-1	-	TRBV13	CASSSTGGSSYNEQFF	TGTGCCAGCAGCAGCACAGGGGGAAGCTCCTACAATGAGCAGTTCTTC
-	TRBJ2-6	-	TRBV7-2	CASSSQRLIQSSGANVLTF	TGTGCCAGCAGCTCCCAGCGCCTCATTCAAAGCTCTGGGGCCAACGTCCTGACTTTC
-	TRBJ1-5	-	TRBV21-1	CANKKGQPYSNQPQHF	TGTGCCAACAAAAAGGGACAGCCATATAGCAATCAGCCCCAGCATTTT
TRBD1	TRBJ2-2	-	TRBV6-1	CASRTGIGDTGELFF	TGTGCCAGCAGGACAGGGATAGGTGACACCGGGGAGCTGTTTTTT
-	TRBJ1-6	-	TRBV6-5	CASSYSGGYNSPLHF	TGTGCCAGCAGTTACTCAGGGGGCTATAATTCACCCCTCCACTTT
TRBD1	TRBJ2-7	-	TRBV4-1	CASSQGVRDRAYEQYF	TGCGCCAGCAGCCAAGGAGTCCGGGACAGGGCCTACGAGCAGTACTTC
-	TRBJ1-1	-	TRBV6-5	CASSYTRDTEAFF	TGTGCCAGCAGTTACACCAGGGACACTGAAGCTTTCTTT
-	TRBJ2-1	-	TRBV14	CASSQSSYNEQFF	TGTGCCAGCAGCCAGTCCAGCTACAATGAGCAGTTCTTC
TRBD1	TRBJ2-7	-	TRBV6-1	CASKDRWNAYEQYF	TGTGCCAGCAAGGACAGGTGGAACGCCTACGAGCAGTACTTC
-	TRBJ1-6	-	TRBV19	CASIGRPNSPLHF	TGTGCCAGTATAGGGAGGCCCAATTCACCCCTCCACTTT
-	TRBJ1-1	-	TRBV7-3	CASSLNQGQLEAFF	TGTGCCAGCAGCTTAAACCAAGGACAGCTTGAAGCTTTCTTT
-	TRBJ2-1	-	TRBV27	CASSHPRQGRFF	TGTGCCAGCAGTCACCCACGCCAGGGGAGGTTCTTC
-	TRBJ2-5	-	TRBV5-1	CASSAVGSPLQETQYF	TGCGCCAGCAGCGCCGTTGGCAGTCCGCTCCAAGAGACCCAGTACTTC
TRBD1	TRBJ2-7	-	TRBV5-4	CASSLSGQGRYEQYF	TGTGCCAGCAGCTTGTCGGGACAGGGTCGCTACGAGCAGTACTTC
-	TRBJ1-1	-	TRBV6-6	CASTPGAFF	TGTGCCAGCACCCCCGGAGCTTTCTTT
TRBD2	TRBJ2-7	-	TRBV27	CASSLAGGTYEQYF	TGTGCCAGCAGTCTAGCGGGGGGCACCTACGAGCAGTACTTC
-	TRBJ1-3	-	TRBV6-4	CASRRSGWGNTIYF	TGTGCCAGCCGAAGATCAGGTTGGGGAAACACCATATATTTT
TRBD2	TRBJ2-4	-	TRBV7-9	CASSLPGEGNIQYF	TGTGCCAGCAGCTTACCTGGGGAGGGGAACATTCAGTACTTC
-	TRBJ2-2	-	TRBV7-9	CASSLQVAIGTGELFF	TGTGCCAGCAGCTTACAAGTAGCAATCGGCACCGGGGAGCTGTTTTTT
-	TRBJ2-7	-	TRBV5-6	CASNPRGSYEQYF	TGTGCCAGCAACCCCCGGGGGTCCTACGAGCAGTACTTC
-	TRBJ2-7	-	TRBV6-5	CASRADSYEQYF	TGTGCCAGCAGGGCCGACAGCTACGAGCAGTACTTC
TRBD1	TRBJ1-5	once	TRBV7-2	CASSAGGQPQHF	TGTGCCAGCAGCGCAGGGGGTCAGCCCCAGCATTTT